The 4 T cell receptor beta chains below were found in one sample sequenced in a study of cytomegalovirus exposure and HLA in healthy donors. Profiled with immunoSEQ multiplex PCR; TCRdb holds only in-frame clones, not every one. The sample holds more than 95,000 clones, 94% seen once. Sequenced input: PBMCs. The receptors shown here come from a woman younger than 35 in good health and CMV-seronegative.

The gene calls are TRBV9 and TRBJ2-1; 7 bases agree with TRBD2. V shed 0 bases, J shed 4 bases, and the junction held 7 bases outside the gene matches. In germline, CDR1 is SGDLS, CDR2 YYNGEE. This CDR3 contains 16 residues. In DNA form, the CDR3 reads TGTGCCAGCAGCGTAGTTGGGGGAGGGGCGTACAATGAGCAGTTCTTC. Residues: CASSVVGGGAYNEQFF.

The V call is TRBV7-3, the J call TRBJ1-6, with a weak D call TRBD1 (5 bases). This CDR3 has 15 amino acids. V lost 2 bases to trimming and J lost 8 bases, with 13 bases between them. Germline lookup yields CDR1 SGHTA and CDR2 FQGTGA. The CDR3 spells CASSLFAGKDSPLHF. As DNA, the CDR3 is TGTGCCAGCAGCTTATTCGCAGGGAAGGATTCACCCCTCCACTTT.

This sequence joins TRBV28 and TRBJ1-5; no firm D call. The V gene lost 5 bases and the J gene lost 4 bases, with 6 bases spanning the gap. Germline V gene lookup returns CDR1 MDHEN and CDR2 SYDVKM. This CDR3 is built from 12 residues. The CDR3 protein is CASSTVNQPQHF. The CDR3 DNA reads TGTGCCAGCAGTACGGTAAATCAGCCCCAGCATTTT. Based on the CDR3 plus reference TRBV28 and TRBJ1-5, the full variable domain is DVKVTQSSRYLVKRTGEKVFLECVQDMDHENMFWYRQDPGLGLRLIYFSYDVKMKEKGDIPEGYSVSREKKERFSLILESASTNQTSMYLCASSTVNQPQHFGDGTRLSIL.

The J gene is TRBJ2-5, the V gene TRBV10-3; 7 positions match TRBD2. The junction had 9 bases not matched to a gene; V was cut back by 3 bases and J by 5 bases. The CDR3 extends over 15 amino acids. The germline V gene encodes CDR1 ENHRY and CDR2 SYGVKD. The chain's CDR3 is CAISEWRLSGETQYF. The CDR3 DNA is TGTGCCATCAGTGAATGGAGACTTAGCGGGGAGACCCAGTACTTC.